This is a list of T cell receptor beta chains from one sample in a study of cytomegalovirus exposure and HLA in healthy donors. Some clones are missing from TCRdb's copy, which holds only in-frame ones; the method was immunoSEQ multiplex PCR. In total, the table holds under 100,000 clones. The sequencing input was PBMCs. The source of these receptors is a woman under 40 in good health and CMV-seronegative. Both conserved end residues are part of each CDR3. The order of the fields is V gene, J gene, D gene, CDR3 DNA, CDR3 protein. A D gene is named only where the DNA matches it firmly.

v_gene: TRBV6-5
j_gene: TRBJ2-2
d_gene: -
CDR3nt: TGTGCCAGCATTCCGGGGATTGGCACCGGGGAGCTGTTTTTT
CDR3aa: CASIPGIGTGELFF

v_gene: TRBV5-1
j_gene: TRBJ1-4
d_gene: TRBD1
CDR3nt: TGCGCCAGCAGCTTTGGAGCAGGGGGCGATGAAAAACTGTTTTTT
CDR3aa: CASSFGAGGDEKLFF

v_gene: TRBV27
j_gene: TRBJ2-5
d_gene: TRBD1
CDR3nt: TGTGCCAGCAGTGGCAGGGACAGCCAAGAGACCCAGTACTTC
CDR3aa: CASSGRDSQETQYF

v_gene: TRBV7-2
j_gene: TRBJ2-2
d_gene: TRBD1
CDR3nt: TGTGCCAGCAGCTTAATGACAGGGTGGGGCACCGGGGAGCTGTTTTTT
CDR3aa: CASSLMTGWGTGELFF

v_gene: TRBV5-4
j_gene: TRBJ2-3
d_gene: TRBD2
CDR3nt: TGTGCCAGCAGCTCGGAGCGGGGGGCGGCAGATACGCAGTATTTT
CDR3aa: CASSSERGAADTQYF

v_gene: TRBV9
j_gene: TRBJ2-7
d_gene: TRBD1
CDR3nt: TGTGCCAGCAGCGTAGCCCCCACAGGGGGCTCTAGCTCCTACGAGCAGTACTTC
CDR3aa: CASSVAPTGGSSSYEQYF

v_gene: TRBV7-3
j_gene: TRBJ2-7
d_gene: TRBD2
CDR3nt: TGTGCCAGCAGCTTCAGGGAGGGCGAGCAGTACTTC
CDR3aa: CASSFREGEQYF

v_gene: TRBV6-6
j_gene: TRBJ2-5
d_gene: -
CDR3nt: TGTGCCAGCAGTTACTCGATCGTGGAGGGAGAGACCCAGTACTTC
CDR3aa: CASSYSIVEGETQYF

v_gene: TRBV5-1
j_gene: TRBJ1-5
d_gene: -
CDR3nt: TGCGCCAGCAGCTTGGTCGGGGGAGCGTTAGGTCAGCCCCAGCATTTT
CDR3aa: CASSLVGGALGQPQHF

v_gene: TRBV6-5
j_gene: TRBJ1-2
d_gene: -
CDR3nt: TGTGCCAGCAGTTACAGGGGCCAAGAAGGTGGCTACACCTTC
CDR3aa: CASSYRGQEGGYTF

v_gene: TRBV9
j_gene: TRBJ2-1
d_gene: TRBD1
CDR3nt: TGTGCCAGCAGCGTCGGGACAGGGGGTTACAATGAGCAGTTCTTC
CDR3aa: CASSVGTGGYNEQFF

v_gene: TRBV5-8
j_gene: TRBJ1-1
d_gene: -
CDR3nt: TGTGCCAGCAGCTTGGTGGCCACTGAAGCTTTCTTT
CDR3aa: CASSLVATEAFF

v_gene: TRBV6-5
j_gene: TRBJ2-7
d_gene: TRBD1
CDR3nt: TGTGCCAGCAGTTACTCGACAGGGAAGGTGTCCTACGAGCAGTACTTC
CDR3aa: CASSYSTGKVSYEQYF

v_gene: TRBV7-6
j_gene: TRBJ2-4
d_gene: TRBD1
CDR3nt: TGTGCCAGCAGCTCTACAGGGGTCCTAGCCAAAAACATTCAGTACTTC
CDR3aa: CASSSTGVLAKNIQYF

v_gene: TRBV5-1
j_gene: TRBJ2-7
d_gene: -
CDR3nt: TGCGCCAGCAGCTTGGGCCCAGGGGAAATGTACGAGCAGTACTTC
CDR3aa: CASSLGPGEMYEQYF

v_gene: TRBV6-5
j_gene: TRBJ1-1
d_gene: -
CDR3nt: TGTGCCAGCAGGTTAGGACTGGAGGGTACTGAAGCTTTCTTT
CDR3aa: CASRLGLEGTEAFF

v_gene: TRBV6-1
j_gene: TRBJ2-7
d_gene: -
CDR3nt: TGTGCCAGCAGTGAATACGGGTGGGACGAGCAGTACTTC
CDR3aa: CASSEYGWDEQYF